This T cell receptor beta chain was recorded in a study of T cells in localized non-small cell lung cancer. On this clone: Its antigen is not identified.

Libraries were prepared by immunoSEQ multiplex PCR; TCRdb keeps only in-frame clonotypes and omits some of them. The sample comprises 45,000 or so clones, about 76% of which are singletons, and 15% to 20% rests with the top ten. Germline assignment: CDR1 SGHNT and CDR2 YENEEA. The CDR3 has 15 amino acids. Trimming took 1 base from V and 2 from J, leaving 11 bases between them. The study, taken as a whole, reports: There was an association of higher blood T cell density with longer overall survival. In uninvolved adjacent lung, T cell clonality reached its highest value, exceeding tumor. Adjacent lung exhibited a median of around 60 among the 100 most abundant tumor clones. Heterogeneity stays possible, as sequencing covered only one tumor region.

The TCR was taken from a man between 40 and 69 years old with stage III lung adenocarcinoma. The V and J genes are TRBV11-3 and TRBJ2-5; D unclear. Sequences were derived from peripheral blood mononuclear cells, sampled before any cancer treatment. The CDR3 spells CASSLGVEQQETQYF. The CDR3 DNA reads TGTGCCAGCAGCTTAGGGGTAGAACAGCAAGAGACCCAGTACTTC.